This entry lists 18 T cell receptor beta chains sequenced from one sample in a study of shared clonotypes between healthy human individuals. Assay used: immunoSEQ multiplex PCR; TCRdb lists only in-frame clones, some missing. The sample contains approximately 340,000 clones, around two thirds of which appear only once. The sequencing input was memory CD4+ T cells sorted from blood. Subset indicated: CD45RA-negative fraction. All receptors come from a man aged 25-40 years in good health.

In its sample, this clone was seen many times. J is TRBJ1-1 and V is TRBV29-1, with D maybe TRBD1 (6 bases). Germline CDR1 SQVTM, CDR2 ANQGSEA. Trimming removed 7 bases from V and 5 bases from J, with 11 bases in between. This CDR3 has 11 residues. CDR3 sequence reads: CSARQETEAFF. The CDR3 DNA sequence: TGCAGCGCAAGACAGGAGACTGAAGCTTTCTTT.

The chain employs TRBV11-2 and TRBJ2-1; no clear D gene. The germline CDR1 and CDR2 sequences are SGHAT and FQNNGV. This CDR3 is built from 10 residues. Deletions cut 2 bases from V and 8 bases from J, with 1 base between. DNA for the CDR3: TGTGCCAGCAGCTTATATGAGCAGTTCTTC. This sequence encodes CASSLYEQFF.

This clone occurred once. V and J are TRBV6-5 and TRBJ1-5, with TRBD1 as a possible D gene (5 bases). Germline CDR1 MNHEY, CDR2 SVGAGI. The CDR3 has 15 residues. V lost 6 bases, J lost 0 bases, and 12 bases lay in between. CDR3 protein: CASSRDRNSNQPQHF. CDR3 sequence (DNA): TGTGCCAGCAGCCGGGACCGAAATAGCAATCAGCCCCAGCATTTT.

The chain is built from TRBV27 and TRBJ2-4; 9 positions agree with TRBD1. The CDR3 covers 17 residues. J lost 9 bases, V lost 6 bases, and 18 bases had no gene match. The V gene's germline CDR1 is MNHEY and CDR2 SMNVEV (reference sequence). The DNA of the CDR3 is TGTGCCAGCAGCCACCCCGTCGGGGGACAGGGAATGGGCATTCAGTACTTC. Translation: CASSHPVGGQGMGIQYF.

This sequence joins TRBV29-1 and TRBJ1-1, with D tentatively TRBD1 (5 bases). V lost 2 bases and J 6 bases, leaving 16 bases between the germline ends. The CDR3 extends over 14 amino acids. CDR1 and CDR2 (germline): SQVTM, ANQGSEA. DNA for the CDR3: TGCAGCGTTGAACGGGTCGGGGGGTACGCTGAAGCTTTCTTT. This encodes CSVERVGGYAEAFF.

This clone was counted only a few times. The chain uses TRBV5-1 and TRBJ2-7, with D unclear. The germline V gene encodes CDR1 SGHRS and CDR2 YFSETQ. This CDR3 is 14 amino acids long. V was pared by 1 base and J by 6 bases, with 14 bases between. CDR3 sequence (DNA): TGCGCCAGCAGCTTGACGGCAGGAACCCCCGAGCAGTACTTC. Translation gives CASSLTAGTPEQYF. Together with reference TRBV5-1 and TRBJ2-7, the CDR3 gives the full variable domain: KAGVTQTPRYLIKTRGQQVTLSCSPISGHRSVSWYQQTPGQGLQFLFEYFSETQRNKGNFPGRFSGRQFSNSRSEMNVSTLELGDSALYLCASSLTAGTPEQYFGPGTRLTVT.

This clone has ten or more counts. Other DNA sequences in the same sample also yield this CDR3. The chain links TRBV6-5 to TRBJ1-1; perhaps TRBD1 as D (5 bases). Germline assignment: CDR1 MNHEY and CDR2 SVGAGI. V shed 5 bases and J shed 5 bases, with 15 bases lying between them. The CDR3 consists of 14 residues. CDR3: CASSEVGGGTEAFF. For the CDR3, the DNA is TGTGCCAGCAGTGAAGTGGGGGGGGGTACTGAAGCTTTCTTT.

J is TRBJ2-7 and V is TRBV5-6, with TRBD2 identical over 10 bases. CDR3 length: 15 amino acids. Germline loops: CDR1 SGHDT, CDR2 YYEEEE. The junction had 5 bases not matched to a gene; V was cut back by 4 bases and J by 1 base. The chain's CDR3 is CASSRGLAPSYEQYF. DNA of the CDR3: TGTGCCAGCAGCCGGGGACTAGCGCCATCCTACGAGCAGTACTTC.

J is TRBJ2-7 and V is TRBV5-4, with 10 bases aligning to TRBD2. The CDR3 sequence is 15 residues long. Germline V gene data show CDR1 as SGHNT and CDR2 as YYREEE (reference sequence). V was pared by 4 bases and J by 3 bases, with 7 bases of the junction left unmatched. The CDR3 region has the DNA TGTGCCAGCAGCCTGGGGACTAGCGAGAGCTACGAGCAGTACTTC. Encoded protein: CASSLGTSESYEQYF.

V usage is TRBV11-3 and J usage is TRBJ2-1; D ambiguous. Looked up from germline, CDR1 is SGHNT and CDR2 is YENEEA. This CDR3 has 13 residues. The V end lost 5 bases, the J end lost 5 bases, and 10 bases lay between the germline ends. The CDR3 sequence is CASSLGRHNEQFF. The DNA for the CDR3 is TGTGCCAGCAGCCTCGGTAGGCACAATGAGCAGTTCTTC.

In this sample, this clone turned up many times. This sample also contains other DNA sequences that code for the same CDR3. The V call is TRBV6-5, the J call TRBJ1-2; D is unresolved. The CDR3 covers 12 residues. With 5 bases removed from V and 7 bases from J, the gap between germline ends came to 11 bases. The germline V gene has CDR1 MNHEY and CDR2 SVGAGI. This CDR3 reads CASSGLTGGYTF. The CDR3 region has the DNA TGTGCCAGCAGTGGACTAACTGGTGGCTACACCTTC.

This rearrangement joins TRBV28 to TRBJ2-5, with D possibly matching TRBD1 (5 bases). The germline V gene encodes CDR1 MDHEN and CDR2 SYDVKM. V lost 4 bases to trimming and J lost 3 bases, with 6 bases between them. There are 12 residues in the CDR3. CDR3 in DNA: TGTGCCAGCAGTTACAGGAAAGAGACCCAGTACTTC. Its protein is CASSYRKETQYF.

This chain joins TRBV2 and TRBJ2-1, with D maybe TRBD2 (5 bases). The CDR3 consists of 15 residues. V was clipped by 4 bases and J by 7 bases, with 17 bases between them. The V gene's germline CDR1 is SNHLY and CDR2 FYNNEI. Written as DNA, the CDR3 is TGTGCCAGCAGTGGTACGAGAGGGCCCCGGAATGAGCAGTTCTTC. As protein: CASSGTRGPRNEQFF.

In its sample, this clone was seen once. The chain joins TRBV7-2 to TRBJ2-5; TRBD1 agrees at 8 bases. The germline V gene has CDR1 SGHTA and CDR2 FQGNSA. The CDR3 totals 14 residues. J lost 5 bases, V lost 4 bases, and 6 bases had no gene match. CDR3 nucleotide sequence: TGTGCCAGCAGCTCGGACAGGGCACGGGAGACCCAGTACTTC. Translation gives CASSSDRARETQYF.

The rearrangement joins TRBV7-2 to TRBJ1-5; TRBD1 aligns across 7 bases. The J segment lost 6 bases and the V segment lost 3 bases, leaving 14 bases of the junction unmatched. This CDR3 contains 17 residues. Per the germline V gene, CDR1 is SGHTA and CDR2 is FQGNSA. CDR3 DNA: TGTGCCAGCAGCTTTACCCCAGACAGGGTAGGGGGTCAGCCCCAGCATTTT. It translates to CASSFTPDRVGGQPQHF.

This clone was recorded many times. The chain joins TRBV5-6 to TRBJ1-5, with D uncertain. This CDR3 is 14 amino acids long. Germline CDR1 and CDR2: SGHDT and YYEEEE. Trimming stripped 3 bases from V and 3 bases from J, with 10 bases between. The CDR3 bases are TGTGCCAGCAGCTCACACGGGTTCAATCAGCCCCAGCATTTT. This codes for CASSSHGFNQPQHF.

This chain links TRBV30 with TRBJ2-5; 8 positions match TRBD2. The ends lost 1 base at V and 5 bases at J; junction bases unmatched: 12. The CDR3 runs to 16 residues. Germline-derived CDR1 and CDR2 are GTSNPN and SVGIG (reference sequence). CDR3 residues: CAWSDGGRWGEETQYF. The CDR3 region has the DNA TGTGCCTGGAGTGACGGCGGGAGGTGGGGCGAGGAGACCCAGTACTTC.

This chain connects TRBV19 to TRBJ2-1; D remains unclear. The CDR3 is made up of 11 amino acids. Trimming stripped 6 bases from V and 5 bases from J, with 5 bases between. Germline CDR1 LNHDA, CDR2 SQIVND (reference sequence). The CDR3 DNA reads TGTGCCAGTAGCGTGGACAATGAGCAGTTCTTC. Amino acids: CASSVDNEQFF.